This entry concerns a single TCR beta chain. Clinical history as reported by participants underpinned cohort assignment. Either two negative PCRs, clearance, or symptom resolution qualified Cohort 3 donors as recovered. The V gene lost 0 bases and the J gene lost 1 base, with 12 bases spanning the gap. Germline V gene data show CDR1 as GTSNPN and CDR2 as SVGIG (reference sequence). The CDR3 is 15 residues long. This sample was taken from a study of blood T cell repertoires in COVID-19. At the level of the study: T cells, B-cell-depleted T cells, or PBMCs supplied cDNA or gDNA.

Here immunoSEQ multiplex PCR was the method, and the copy in TCRdb shows in-frame clones only, minus some. This sample yields approximately 210,000 clones, of which roughly 90% are seen a single time; 2% to 2.5% belongs to the top ten. The chain employs TRBV30 and TRBJ1-1; D is ambiguous. Sequenced input: PBMCs or T cells enriched from blood (not recorded which). The TCR was taken from a woman aged 25 to 39 who had recovered from COVID-19. CDR3 sequence: CAWSVIRGKNTEAFF. The CDR3, as DNA: TGTGCCTGGAGTGTGATCCGGGGTAAGAACACTGAAGCTTTCTTT.